This T cell receptor beta chain originates from a study of cytotoxic CD8 clonotypes in ibrutinib-treated CLL. The CDR3 consists of 12 residues. V lost 5 bases and J lost 0, with 4 bases in between. The V gene's germline CDR1 is MDHEN and CDR2 SYDVKM. TCR beta libraries used about 1.9 micrograms of DNA from cryopreserved PBMCs. Repertoires were generated with immunoSEQ multiplex PCR, while TCRdb's copy carries only in-frame clones and drops some. Among more than 140,000 clones listed, 77% were seen once. As concerns this clone: Different DNA sequences within this sample yield the same CDR3.

The receptor comes from a human donor with chronic lymphocytic leukemia. Sequenced here: PBMCs, sampled after 12 months of ibrutinib treatment. The chain uses TRBV28 and TRBJ1-2, with D uncertain. The CDR3 DNA sequence: TGTGCCAGCAGTACTTCTAACTATGGCTACACCTTC. Its protein product is CASSTSNYGYTF.